The 25 T cell receptor beta chains presented below share a single source sample, sequenced in a study of CD8 T cells in ankylosing spondylitis. One entry per CDR3 protein, called by TCRdb with MiXCR from the 5' RACE reads. The repertoire holds some 120,000 distinct CDR3 sequences, with roughly 7.3% as singletons. Sequenced material: blood, either unsorted or a sorted T cell fraction (not recorded which). These receptors all come from a male donor with ankylosing spondylitis or in good health (not recorded which).

This clonotype has ten or more counts. V and J are TRBV6-5 and TRBJ2-5; tentative D call: TRBD2 (5 bases). Germline V gives CDR1 MNHEY, CDR2 SVGAGI. The CDR3 sequence is 13 residues long. V gave up 0 bases and J gave up 4 bases, with 6 bases separating them. Here the CDR3 reads CASSYSRVETQYF. The CDR3, as DNA: TGTGCCAGCAGTTACTCGAGGGTAGAGACCCAGTACTTC.

This clonotype was counted at least ten times. V gene TRBV10-3 combines with J gene TRBJ2-7; D is unclear. This CDR3 is built from 13 residues. From germline, CDR1 is ENHRY and CDR2 SYGVKD. V dropped 7 bases and J dropped 2 bases, with 12 bases sitting between them. The chain's CDR3 is CAITMDLTYEQYF. The DNA of the CDR3 is TGTGCCATCACTATGGACCTTACCTACGAGCAGTACTTC.

This clonotype was detected ten times or more. The chain couples TRBV7-2 to TRBJ2-1, with 8 bases identical to TRBD2. Looked up from germline, CDR1 is SGHTA and CDR2 is FQGNSA. This CDR3 contains 16 residues. V shed 7 bases and J 6 bases; nucleotides not matched to a gene: 14. The CDR3 region is CASTPQPAGARNEQFF. The CDR3 DNA sequence: TGTGCCAGCACTCCCCAGCCAGCGGGAGCTCGCAATGAGCAGTTCTTC.

This clonotype came up many times. The rearrangement uses TRBV5-1 and TRBJ2-7; D not resolved. Per germline, CDR1 SGHRS and CDR2 YFSETQ. V was clipped by 5 bases and J by 1 base, with 13 bases between them. The CDR3 totals 14 residues. The CDR3 reads CASSTGRSSYEQYF. The CDR3 nucleotides read TGCGCCAGCAGTACGGGTCGGTCGTCCTACGAGCAGTACTTC.

V usage is TRBV23-1 and J usage is TRBJ2-7; D uncertain. TRBV23-1 is given ORF status, its function remaining uncertain. Between the trimmed V and J ends, which lost 4 bases and 4 bases, there was a span of 11 bases. This CDR3 is 13 amino acids long. CDR3 sequence reads: CASSPVEEYEQYF. The CDR3 nucleotides are TGCGCCAGCAGTCCGGTGGAAGAATACGAGCAGTACTTC.

The genes are TRBV30 and TRBJ2-2; D gene uncertain. CDR3 length: 14 residues. V was shortened by 2 bases and J by 0 bases, with 7 bases between the two germline ends. Germline assignment: CDR1 GTSNPN and CDR2 SVGIG (reference sequence). CDR3 coding DNA: TGTGCCTGGAGTTTCCAGACGAACACCGGGGAGCTGTTTTTT. Protein product: CAWSFQTNTGELFF. Supplemented by reference TRBV30 and TRBJ2-2, the full variable domain reads SQTIHQWPATLVQPVGSPLSLECTVEGTSNPNLYWYRQAAGRGLQLLFYSVGIGQISSEVPQNLSASRPQDRQFILSSKKLLLSDSGFYLCAWSFQTNTGELFFGEGSRLTVL.

Written as DNA, the CDR3 is TGCAGTGGCCCAGCTCCTAGCGGGGGGTCGAAAGGCTCCTACAATGAGCAGTTCTTC. Its protein product is CSGPAPSGGSKGSYNEQFF. This chain links TRBV20-1 with TRBJ2-1, with TRBD2 matching over 11 bases. CDR1 is DFQATT and CDR2 is SNEGSKA in the germline V gene (reference sequence). V lost 7 bases to trimming and J lost 0 bases; unmatched junction nucleotides: 17. The CDR3 loop spans 19 amino acids.

This clonotype was counted ten times or more. The chain uses TRBV7-9 and TRBJ2-5; tentatively, D is TRBD2 (6 bases). This CDR3 spans 13 amino acids. Germline-derived CDR1 and CDR2 are SEHNR and FQNEAQ (reference sequence). Trimming shortened V by 5 bases and J by 5 bases, and 12 bases separated the two germline ends. The CDR3 region is CASSPGTAETQYF. In DNA, the CDR3 is TGTGCCAGCAGCCCTGGGACTGCGGAGACCCAGTACTTC.

This clonotype was detected many times. This chain uses TRBV12-3 or TRBV12-4 with TRBJ2-2, with 8 bases lining up with TRBD2. Trimming removed 2 bases from V and 5 bases from J; junction bases left unmatched: 7. The CDR3 length is 16 residues. Written as DNA, the CDR3 is TGTGCCAGCAGTTTAATGGCGGGAGGAGGGACCGGGGAGCTGTTTTTT. Its protein is CASSLMAGGGTGELFF.

Many counts were recorded for this clonotype. The rearrangement uses TRBV5-1 and TRBJ2-1; a weak D match, TRBD2 (6 bases). Germline V gene data show CDR1 as SGHRS and CDR2 as YFSETQ. V gave up 3 bases and J gave up 3 bases, with 16 bases separating them. The CDR3 is made up of 16 amino acids. CDR3 DNA: TGCGCCAGCAGCTCCCACTTGGCGGGGAACTACAATGAGCAGTTCTTC. Its protein is CASSSHLAGNYNEQFF.

Many counts were recorded for this clonotype. The rearrangement uses TRBV29-1 and TRBJ1-1; tentative D call: TRBD1 (5 bases). CDR1 SQVTM and CDR2 ANQGSEA come from the germline V gene. CDR3 length equals 13 residues. The V gene lost 3 bases and the J gene lost 0 bases, with 8 bases spanning the gap. CDR3 amino acids: CSVEGQMNTEAFF. CDR3 nucleotide sequence: TGCAGCGTTGAGGGGCAGATGAACACTGAAGCTTTCTTT.

This clonotype was seen at least ten times. The chain couples TRBV6-6 to TRBJ2-5; 8 bases map to TRBD1. V shed 7 bases and J 3 bases; nucleotides not matched to a gene: 4. Germline V gene data show CDR1 as MNHNY and CDR2 as SVGAGI (reference sequence). The CDR3 loop spans 13 amino acids. The CDR3 region has the DNA TGTGCCAGCAAAGACAGGGGCGAAGAGACCCAGTACTTC. Its protein is CASKDRGEETQYF.

This clonotype showed up many times. The V call is TRBV7-2, the J call TRBJ1-2; the D is unclear. The V gene lost 0 bases and the J gene lost 4 bases, with 18 bases spanning the gap. Germline V gene sequence: CDR1 SGHTA, CDR2 FQGNSA. The CDR3 is made up of 17 amino acids. Here the CDR3 DNA reads TGTGCCAGCAGCTTAGCCGGCGGGCGCCGCCTGTTCTATGGCTACACCTTC. As protein: CASSLAGGRRLFYGYTF.

This clonotype was seen at least ten times. The chain joins TRBV5-1 to TRBJ1-6, with D perhaps matching TRBD1 (5 bases). The CDR3 totals 15 residues. Looked up from germline, CDR1 is SGHRS and CDR2 is YFSETQ. V lost 0 bases and J lost 3, with 7 bases in between. The CDR3 sequence is CASSLGQNYNSPLHF. The DNA for the CDR3 is TGCGCCAGCAGCTTGGGACAGAACTATAATTCACCCCTCCACTTT.

This clonotype has ten or more counts. This sequence joins TRBV20-1 and TRBJ2-7, with D unclear. Germline V CDR1 and CDR2: DFQATT, SNEGSKA (reference sequence). The CDR3 is 12 amino acids. Between the trimmed V and J ends, which lost 6 bases and 2 bases, there was a span of 11 bases. CDR3 sequence: CSAGPPAYEQYF. The CDR3 DNA reads TGCAGTGCCGGACCTCCAGCCTACGAGCAGTACTTC.

The sample holds many counts of this clonotype. The V call is TRBV20-1, the J call TRBJ2-1; 9 bases match TRBD1. Trimming took 1 base from V and 4 from J; bases not matched to a gene: 2. The CDR3 totals 14 residues. CDR1 is DFQATT and CDR2 is SNEGSKA in the germline V gene (reference sequence). The CDR3 region is CSARGQGGYNEQFF. CDR3 DNA sequence: TGCAGTGCTAGAGGACAGGGGGGGTACAATGAGCAGTTCTTC.

This clonotype was recorded at least ten times. The V call is TRBV20-1, the J call TRBJ1-4; D is uncertain. Germline V gene sequence: CDR1 DFQATT, CDR2 SNEGSKA (reference sequence). This CDR3 has 11 amino acids. DNA of the CDR3: TGCAGCGCCCATACTAATGAAAAACTGTTTTTT. Translating gives CSAHTNEKLFF.

The sample holds many counts of this clonotype. The chain employs TRBV4-1 and TRBJ2-7; no clear D gene. Trimming removed 0 bases at V and 1 base at J, with 10 bases between. The germline gives CDR1 MGHRA, CDR2 YSYEKL. This CDR3 is 15 amino acids long. DNA for the CDR3: TGCGCCAGCAGCCAAGATTCTCGTAAATCCTACGAGCAGTACTTC. Its protein product is CASSQDSRKSYEQYF.

In its sample, this clonotype was seen many times. The J gene is TRBJ2-4, the V gene TRBV20-1; 7 nucleotides agree with TRBD1. With V trimmed by 4 bases and J by 8 bases, 14 bases remained unmatched. Germline-derived CDR1 and CDR2 are DFQATT and SNEGSKA (reference sequence). The length of the CDR3 is 15 residues. The CDR3 DNA sequence: TGCAGTGCTACCCCCCAGGGGGAAAGCGTCGACATTCAGTACTTC. It translates to CSATPQGESVDIQYF.

This clonotype was seen ten or more times. The chain uses TRBV6-2 or TRBV6-3 and TRBJ2-3; D might be TRBD2 (5 bases). V lost 5 bases and J 6 bases, leaving 15 bases between the germline ends. The germline V gene encodes CDR1 MNHEY and CDR2 SVGEGT. The CDR3 contains 14 residues. The CDR3 spells CASSTSRGADTQYF. The CDR3 DNA is TGTGCCAGCAGTACCTCCCGGGGAGCGGATACGCAGTATTTT.

In its sample, this clonotype was seen many times. The V call is TRBV18, the J call TRBJ2-6, with D perhaps matching TRBD1 or TRBD2 (5 bases each). The CDR3 is 16 residues long. V shed 6 bases and J shed 2 bases, with 14 bases lying between them. Per germline, CDR1 KGHSH and CDR2 LQKENI. CDR3 region: CASSPPGSPGANVLTF. The CDR3 nucleotides are TGTGCCAGCTCGCCCCCAGGGAGCCCTGGGGCCAACGTCCTGACTTTC.

This clonotype was detected many times. DNA of the CDR3: TGTGCCAGCAGCTTTTCCCGTGAAGGGAACAATGAGCAGTTCTTC. Residues: CASSFSREGNNEQFF. The chain joins TRBV7-2 to TRBJ2-1; D unclear. V lost 3 bases and J lost 5, with 14 bases in between. Germline assignment: CDR1 SGHTA and CDR2 FQGNSA. This CDR3 is built from 15 residues.

Concerning this clonotype: The junction shows a germline mismatch at one end, possibly a read error. V usage is TRBV18 and J usage is TRBJ2-3, with TRBD1 matching 9 bases. Looked up from germline, CDR1 is KGHSH and CDR2 is LQKENI. CDR3 length: 14 amino acids. This CDR3 is CASSAGTGPDSQYF. Here the CDR3 DNA reads TGTGCCAGCTCCGCAGGGACAGGGCCAGATTCGCAGTATTTT. Looking up the rest from reference TRBV18 and TRBJ2-3 gives the full variable domain: NAGVMQNPRHLVRRRGQEARLRCSPMKGHSHVYWYRQLPEEGLKFMVYLQKENIIDESGMPKERFSAEFPKEGPSILRIQQVVRGDSAAYFCASSAGTGPDSQYFGPGTRLTVL.

This clonotype has ten or more counts. The chain is built from TRBV15 and TRBJ1-3, with D unresolved. Per the germline V gene, CDR1 is LNHNV and CDR2 is YYDKDF (reference sequence). Trimming left V 5 bases short and J 0 bases short, with 11 bases between. This CDR3 is built from 15 residues. DNA for the CDR3: TGTGCCACCAGCTCCCGGACTAGCTCTGGAAACACCATATATTTT. Translation gives CATSSRTSSGNTIYF.

This clonotype was observed many times. The V call is TRBV7-2, the J call TRBJ2-7; TRBD2 matches 8 bases. CDR1 is SGHTA, CDR2 FQGNSA, per germline. The length of the CDR3 is 16 residues. Trimming cost V 0 bases and J 2 bases; bases outside gene matches: 6. The CDR3: CASSLAGLALTYEQYF. The CDR3 nucleotides are TGTGCCAGCAGCTTAGCCGGACTAGCCCTAACCTACGAGCAGTACTTC.